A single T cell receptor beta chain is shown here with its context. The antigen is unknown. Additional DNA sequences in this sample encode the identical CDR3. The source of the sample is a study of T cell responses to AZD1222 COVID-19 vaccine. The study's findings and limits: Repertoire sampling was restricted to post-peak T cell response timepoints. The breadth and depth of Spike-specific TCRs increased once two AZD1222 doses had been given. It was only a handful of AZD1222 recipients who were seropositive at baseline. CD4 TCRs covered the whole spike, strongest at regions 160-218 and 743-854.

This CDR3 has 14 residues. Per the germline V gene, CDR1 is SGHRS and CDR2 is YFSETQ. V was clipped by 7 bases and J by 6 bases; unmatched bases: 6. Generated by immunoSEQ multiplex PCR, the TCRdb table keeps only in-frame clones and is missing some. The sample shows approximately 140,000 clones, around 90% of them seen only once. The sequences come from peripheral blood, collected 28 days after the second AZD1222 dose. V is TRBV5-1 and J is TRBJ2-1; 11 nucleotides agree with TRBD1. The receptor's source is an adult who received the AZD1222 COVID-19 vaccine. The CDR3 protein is CASSGTGGPNEQFF. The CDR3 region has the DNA TGCGCCAGCTCCGGGACAGGGGGGCCCAATGAGCAGTTCTTC.